Listed here is a single T cell receptor beta chain. Its antigen remains unknown. These data are taken from a study of cytomegalovirus exposure and HLA in healthy donors. A multiplex PCR was run with 60 Vbeta primers and 13 Jbeta primers. Repertoires were generated with immunoSEQ multiplex PCR, while TCRdb's copy carries only in-frame clones and drops some. The sample holds roughly 140,000 clones, approximately 9% seen once. The CDR3 runs 12 residues. Germline values: CDR1 SQVTM, CDR2 ANQGSEA. Trimming cost V 6 bases and J 7 bases, with 16 bases left between them. General observations from the study: A few CMV-associated chains were confirmed in vitro to be specific for CMV antigens. Later findings reportedly placed an Asian-associated ancestry cluster below the approximately 670-donor mean for N-insertions.

The source material was PBMCs. This chain joins TRBV29-1 and TRBJ2-7; TRBD2 might be the D (6 bases). The sequence came from a male donor in good health and CMV-seronegative. The CDR3 loop is CSVHTGTREQYF. For the CDR3, the DNA is TGCAGCGTGCATACCGGGACTCGGGAGCAGTACTTC.